This T cell receptor (beta chain) emerged from a study of T cell responses to AZD1222 COVID-19 vaccine. Study results and caveats: Spike-specific TCR breadth rose after two AZD1222 doses, and depth rose as well. The sample set comprised mostly white British donors with more females, and clonal diversity was possibly underestimated. Mapped onto spike, vaccine-associated CD4 TCRs spanned it and were dominant at 160-218 and 743-854.

Only in-frame clones appear in the TCRdb table, and some are missing; sequencing was by immunoSEQ multiplex PCR. Of roughly 93,000 clones listed, around nine tenths are singletons. Turning to this clone: What it binds is not known.

CDR3 length: 19 amino acids. J gave up 2 bases and V 5 bases, and 14 bases lay outside the gene matches. Germline values: CDR1 MNHEY, CDR2 SMNVEV (reference sequence). Pooling was applied to second doses at about 4 or about 12 weeks. The chain combines TRBV27 with TRBJ1-6; TRBD1 aligns across 8 bases. The receptor comes from an adult who received the AZD1222 COVID-19 vaccine. The specimen was peripheral blood, collected 28 days after the second AZD1222 dose. The CDR3 DNA sequence: TGTGCCAGCAGTCCGAGAGAAGGACAGGGAACGACCTATAATTCACCCCTCCACTTT. Amino acids: CASSPREGQGTTYNSPLHF.